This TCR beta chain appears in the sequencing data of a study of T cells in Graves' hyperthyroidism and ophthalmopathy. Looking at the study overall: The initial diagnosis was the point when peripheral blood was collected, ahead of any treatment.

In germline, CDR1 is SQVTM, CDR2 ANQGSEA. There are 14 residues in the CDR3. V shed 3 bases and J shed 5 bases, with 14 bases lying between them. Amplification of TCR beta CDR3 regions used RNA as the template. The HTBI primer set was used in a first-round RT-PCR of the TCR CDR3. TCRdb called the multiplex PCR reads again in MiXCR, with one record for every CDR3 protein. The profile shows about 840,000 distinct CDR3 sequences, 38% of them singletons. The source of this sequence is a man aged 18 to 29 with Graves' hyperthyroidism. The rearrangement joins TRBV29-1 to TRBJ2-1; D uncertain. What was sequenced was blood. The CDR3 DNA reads TGCAGCGTTGAGATCCTCAGAGGCGACAATGAGCAGTTCTTC. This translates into CSVEILRGDNEQFF.